This paragraph covers one T cell receptor beta chain sequence. Its antigen is as yet unknown. This specimen belongs to a study of cytomegalovirus exposure and HLA in healthy donors. At the level of the study: T cells numbering some 170 million yielded 100 million to 120 million unique TCR beta sequences in an earlier analysis. Most genotyped donors, around 86% of about 430, had Caucasian-associated genetic ancestry. Study-level findings and limits: The classifier reportedly diagnosed cytomegalovirus status with high sensitivity and specificity.

This CDR3 comprises 13 residues. Deletions cut 5 bases from V and 3 bases from J, with 8 bases between. CDR1 SEHNR and CDR2 FQNEAQ come from the germline V gene (reference sequence). A multiplex PCR was run with 60 Vbeta primers and 13 Jbeta primers. Clones were sequenced by immunoSEQ multiplex PCR, and TCRdb holds only the in-frame ones, with some missing. Among approximately 150,000 clones listed, around 80% were seen once. The sample consisted of PBMCs. The TCR comes from a man aged 18-30 years in good health and CMV-seropositive. The V gene is TRBV7-9, the J gene TRBJ1-5; D remains unclear. The CDR3 loop is CASSPGYNQPQHF. CDR3 in DNA: TGTGCCAGCAGCCCGGGGTACAATCAGCCCCAGCATTTT.